The 21 T cell receptor beta chains in this list originate from one sample, sequenced in a study of CD4 T cells in relation to SARS-CoV-2 and coronaviruses. Unexposed donor CD4+ T cells date from about 2010-2018, before the COVID-19 pandemic. CD4+ T cells were isolated from the cells after nine to eleven days of culture. The repertoire was sequenced with immunoSEQ multiplex PCR; TCRdb's copy has only in-frame clones and lacks some. The data show under 25,000 clones, with approximately 80% seen just once and approximately 14% held by the top ten. The antigens for these receptors are not known. The sequencing sample was made of CD4+ T cells from PBMCs, cultured in vitro. These receptors came from a human donor in good health.

This chain joins TRBV10-3 and TRBJ2-7; D is undetermined. The CDR3 has 12 residues. Germline-derived CDR1 and CDR2 are ENHRY and SYGVKD. V lost 6 bases and J lost 4, with 10 bases in between. The CDR3 loop is CAIRTDGYEQYF. CDR3 coding DNA: TGTGCCATCAGGACCGACGGTTACGAGCAGTACTTC.

The chain links TRBV4-1 to TRBJ2-7; no clear D gene. The germline CDR1 and CDR2 sequences are MGHRA and YSYEKL. The CDR3 sequence is 14 residues long. Trimming took off 3 bases at V and 0 bases at J, with 9 bases between the two ends. The CDR3 region is CASSHSLYSYEQYF. The CDR3 DNA follows: TGCGCCAGCAGCCATTCGCTGTACTCCTACGAGCAGTACTTC.

This clone was seen a handful of times. The chain is built from TRBV19 and TRBJ2-1; tentatively, D is TRBD2 (6 bases). The V end was cut by 10 bases, the J end by 7 bases, with 26 bases between. The germline V gene encodes CDR1 LNHDA and CDR2 SQIVND (reference sequence). CDR3 length: 16 amino acids. The CDR3 DNA follows: TGTGCCACCCGAACCCCGGGACTCCCCAGGTGGAATGAGCAGTTCTTC. Its protein is CATRTPGLPRWNEQFF.

The J gene is TRBJ2-7, the V gene TRBV7-8; maybe TRBD2 (6 bases). Trimming cost V 5 bases and J 0 bases, with 11 bases left between them. This CDR3 spans 14 amino acids. Germline CDR1 is SGHVS and CDR2 is FQNEAQ. Here the CDR3 reads CASSTGLVSYEQYF. CDR3 in DNA: TGTGCCAGCAGCACGGGACTCGTCTCCTACGAGCAGTACTTC.

The chain couples TRBV6-1 to TRBJ1-2; D is perhaps TRBD1 (6 bases). With 2 bases removed from V and 2 bases from J, the gap between germline ends came to 15 bases. This CDR3 has 16 residues. Per germline, CDR1 MNHNS and CDR2 SASEGT. CDR3 sequence (DNA): TGTGCCAGCAGTGAACTCTGGCCGGACAGAAACTATGGCTACACCTTC. Its protein is CASSELWPDRNYGYTF.

V usage is TRBV7-3 and J usage is TRBJ2-1, with D possibly being TRBD1 (5 bases). CDR3 length: 14 residues. Germline values: CDR1 SGHTA, CDR2 FQGTGA. V lost 3 bases and J 3 bases, leaving 9 bases between the germline ends. The CDR3 spells CASSFSRDYNEQFF. CDR3 nucleotides: TGTGCCAGCAGCTTCTCCAGGGACTACAATGAGCAGTTCTTC.

This clone was seen only a few times. This chain uses TRBV12-3 or TRBV12-4 with TRBJ1-2, with a tentative D call TRBD1 (5 bases). The V end was cut by 5 bases, the J end by 3 bases, with 10 bases between. CDR3 length: 13 residues. This CDR3 is CASSPRADYGYTF. As DNA, the CDR3 is TGTGCCAGCAGTCCCAGGGCCGACTATGGCTACACCTTC.

The rearrangement uses TRBV7-9 and TRBJ2-7, with 9 bases that match TRBD1. Trimming took 8 bases from V and 0 from J; bases not matched to a gene: 14. CDR3 size: 17 residues. Per the germline V gene, CDR1 is SEHNR and CDR2 is FQNEAQ (reference sequence). As DNA, the CDR3 is TGTGCCAGCGGCTCGGGGGGACAGGGTAAAAGCTCCTACGAGCAGTACTTC. Translated: CASGSGGQGKSSYEQYF.

In this sample, this clone turned up a few times. CDR3 sequence reads: CASSWQGGYNSPLHF. The CDR3 coding sequence is TGCGCCAGCAGCTGGCAGGGCGGTTATAATTCACCCCTCCACTTT. V and J are TRBV5-1 and TRBJ1-6; weak D call: TRBD1 (5 bases). CDR1 and CDR2 (germline): SGHRS, YFSETQ. V lost 3 bases, J lost 4 bases, and 11 bases lay in between. CDR3 length: 15 amino acids.

The rearrangement links TRBV19 to TRBJ2-6, with D perhaps matching TRBD1 (5 bases). The CDR3 contains 15 residues. Trimming took off 7 bases at V and 1 base at J, with 11 bases between the two ends. The germline CDR1 and CDR2 sequences are LNHDA and SQIVND (reference sequence). The CDR3 sequence is CASNTGESGANVLTF. CDR3 nucleotide sequence: TGTGCCAGTAACACAGGTGAATCTGGGGCCAACGTCCTGACTTTC.

The rearrangement links TRBV7-2 to TRBJ2-1; D gene unclear. The V end lost 1 base, the J end lost 6 bases, and 10 bases lay between the germline ends. The V gene's germline CDR1 is SGHTA and CDR2 FQGNSA. This CDR3 is 14 amino acids long. CDR3 region: CASSLGRLSNEQFF. DNA for the CDR3: TGTGCCAGCAGCTTAGGGCGATTAAGCAATGAGCAGTTCTTC.

This chain uses TRBV3-1 (or the pseudogene TRBV3-2) with TRBJ2-7; no reliable D call. V lost 1 base to trimming and J lost 1 base, with 2 bases between them. The germline V gene encodes CDR1 LGHDT and CDR2 YNNKEL (reference sequence). The CDR3 loop spans 12 amino acids. In nucleotides, the CDR3 is TGTGCCAGCAGCCAAGTGTCCTACGAGCAGTACTTC. Translating it yields CASSQVSYEQYF.

This chain links TRBV18 with TRBJ2-5; 9 positions agree with TRBD1. The trim removed 3 bases at V and 5 bases at J, leaving 4 bases unmatched. CDR3 length: 14 residues. Germline CDR1 is KGHSH and CDR2 is LQKENI. CDR3 in amino acids: CASSPFGQGETQYF. CDR3 sequence (DNA): TGTGCCAGCTCACCCTTTGGACAGGGGGAGACCCAGTACTTC.

The chain has TRBV9 and TRBJ2-7, with 9 bases lining up with TRBD2. Germline values: CDR1 SGDLS, CDR2 YYNGEE. This CDR3 contains 15 residues. With 2 bases clipped from V and 2 bases from J, the junction kept 5 bases outside the gene matches. The CDR3 spells CASSVSGSNTYEQYF. CDR3 nucleotide sequence: TGTGCCAGCAGCGTTAGCGGGAGCAATACCTACGAGCAGTACTTC.

The chain uses TRBV11-2 and TRBJ2-1; D unclear. Trimming shortened V by 2 bases and J by 6 bases, and 14 bases separated the two germline ends. The CDR3 runs 15 residues. Per the germline V gene, CDR1 is SGHAT and CDR2 is FQNNGV. The CDR3 nucleotides read TGTGCCAGCAGCTTAAATCTTGGCGGAGTCAATGAGCAGTTCTTC. Encoded protein: CASSLNLGGVNEQFF.

The chain carries TRBV5-4 and TRBJ2-1; TRBD1 aligns across 10 bases. The CDR3 spans 15 residues. Germline V gives CDR1 SGHNT, CDR2 YYREEE (reference sequence). Trimming removed 1 base from V and 7 bases from J; junction bases left unmatched: 5. The CDR3 spells CASSLRQGAGNEQFF. The CDR3 DNA is TGTGCCAGCAGCTTGCGACAGGGGGCCGGGAATGAGCAGTTCTTC.

The chain is built from TRBV27 and TRBJ2-4, with 11 bases aligning to TRBD2. With V trimmed by 8 bases and J by 4 bases, 4 bases remained unmatched. The CDR3 covers 14 residues. Germline V CDR1 and CDR2: MNHEY, SMNVEV (reference sequence). For the CDR3, the DNA is TGTGCCAGCCCATGGACTAGCGGGAAAAACATTCAGTACTTC. Its translation: CASPWTSGKNIQYF.

The V gene is TRBV27, the J gene TRBJ1-1; maybe TRBD1 (6 bases). Trimming left V 6 bases short and J 0 bases short, with 17 bases between. The germline CDR1 and CDR2 sequences are MNHEY and SMNVEV (reference sequence). The length of the CDR3 is 16 residues. In DNA form, the CDR3 reads TGTGCCAGCAGCCGAACGGGGGCACCACTGAACACTGAAGCTTTCTTT. It translates to CASSRTGAPLNTEAFF.

This clone was counted between two and nine times. The rearrangement uses TRBV4-1 and TRBJ1-1, with no clear D. CDR1 MGHRA and CDR2 YSYEKL come from the germline V gene. The CDR3 has 19 residues. V was clipped by 0 bases and J by 2 bases, with 22 bases between them. CDR3 sequence: CASSQETIPYPKDNTEAFF. The CDR3 coding sequence is TGCGCCAGCAGCCAAGAAACGATTCCATACCCCAAAGATAACACTGAAGCTTTCTTT.

V gene TRBV6-1 combines with J gene TRBJ2-5; TRBD2 aligns across 7 bases. The trim removed 2 bases at V and 5 bases at J, leaving 11 bases unmatched. Germline V gene sequence: CDR1 MNHNS, CDR2 SASEGT. CDR3 length: 16 amino acids. For the CDR3, the DNA is TGTGCCAGCAGTGAATATCGAGCGGGACGGGGGGAGACCCAGTACTTC. Protein: CASSEYRAGRGETQYF.

The chain combines TRBV15 with TRBJ1-5; D ambiguous. V dropped 4 bases and J dropped 0 bases, with 10 bases sitting between them. Germline values: CDR1 LNHNV, CDR2 YYDKDF (reference sequence). The CDR3 runs 15 residues. CDR3 region: CATSTGLRSNQPQHF. DNA of the CDR3: TGTGCCACCAGCACCGGGCTCCGTAGCAATCAGCCCCAGCATTTT.